Sequencing of this T cell receptor beta chain was carried out in a study of human T cells and chemical hapten exposure. Whole-study context: The study lasted roughly 26 weeks, and patients were dosed weekly with diphenylcyclopropenone on the scalp throughout.

CDR3 length: 14 amino acids. Germline CDR1 SGHTA, CDR2 FQGNSA. V lost 5 bases and J lost 1, with 11 bases in between. Noted time point: patch test 3, about 24 weeks after DPC sensitization. Described treatment: therapeutic diphenylcyclopropenone sensitization with weekly scalp DPC. This clonotype was seen more than once but under ten times. The library labeled individual cDNA molecules by adding unique molecular identifiers to them. TCRdb redid the calling of the RACE reads with MiXCR, one entry per CDR3 protein. The profile shows 100,000 to 120,000 distinct CDR3 sequences, under 40% of them singletons.

The V and J genes are TRBV7-2 and TRBJ1-1, with D maybe TRBD1 (5 bases). Specimen: whole blood, collected in connection with sensitization to the hapten diphenylcyclopropenone (DPC). The TCR originated in a man between 35 and 55 years old with alopecia areata. Some clones in this sample may be carry-over from other donors' samples. CDR3 DNA sequence: TGTGCCAGCAGCCAGGGACCGCCGAACACTGAAGCTTTCTTT. The encoded protein is CASSQGPPNTEAFF. The full variable domain, its missing parts supplied by reference TRBV7-2 and TRBJ1-1, is GAGVSQSPSNKVTEKGKDVELRCDPISGHTALYWYRQSLGQGLEFLIYFQGNSAPDKSGLPSDRFSAERTGGSVSTLTIQRTQQEDSAVYLCASSQGPPNTEAFFGQGTRLTVV.